This T cell receptor beta chain was observed in a study of blood T cells in healthy people across ages. Trimming removed 8 bases at V and 2 bases at J, with 9 bases between. This CDR3 contains 13 residues. The germline CDR1 and CDR2 sequences are MNHEY and SMNVEV (reference sequence). With a J-beta primer mix and a sample-barcoded 5' primer, a second PCR ran about 7 to 12 cycles. TCRdb reanalysed the 5' RACE reads using MiXCR and keeps one entry per CDR3 protein. The sample lists approximately 670,000 distinct CDR3 sequences, about 43% occurring once. Drawn from each donor were ten milliliters of peripheral blood.

This chain links TRBV27 with TRBJ2-2; the D is unclear. This receptor was identified in a man aged 80 or over in good health. The material sequenced was blood. The CDR3 DNA reads TGTGCCAGCGGCGCGGAAAACACCGGGGAGCTGTTTTTT. Residues: CASGAENTGELFF.